The 25 T cell receptor beta chains below were found in one sample sequenced in a study of post-analysis software for immune sequencing data (dated by TCRdb to about 2015). The full study reports these points: Significantly higher frequencies in patients than in controls were found for about five TRBV segments, including TRBV5-6, TRBV5-1 and TRBV20-1.

No antigen has been assigned to these receptors. Library preparation employed PCR. Sequencing was performed on an Illumina HiSeq 2500. To reduce PCR and sequencing biases, unique molecular identifiers were incorporated into the TCR beta cDNA libraries. TCRdb itself trimmed the public reads at Q25 with fastp, ran MiXCR and retained productive beta chains. Each entry merges the rows of one CDR3 protein and shows their most common DNA and genes. In this sample the table shows hundreds of thousands of distinct CDR3 sequences, 25% to 30% of which occur a single time. The leading ten clones occupy around 0.56% of the sample. The sequenced material came from blood. The source is a girl between 5 and 17 years old with multiple sclerosis.

The chain employs TRBV25-1 and TRBJ2-1; 9 nucleotides line up with TRBD2. The CDR3 has 15 residues. With V trimmed by 6 bases and J by 3 bases, 6 bases remained unmatched. The germline CDR1 and CDR2 sequences are MGHDK and SYGVNS. The CDR3 sequence: CASRVLAGLYNEQFF. CDR3 nucleotides: TGTGCCAGCAGGGTACTAGCGGGCCTCTACAATGAGCAGTTCTTC.

J is TRBJ2-1 and V is TRBV3-1; 11 bases are a match to TRBD2. V lost 4 bases to trimming and J lost 3 bases; unmatched junction nucleotides: 2. The CDR3 loop spans 15 amino acids. CDR1 and CDR2 (germline): LGHDT, YNNKEL (reference sequence). CDR3 sequence: CASSRLAGGYNEQFF. The CDR3 coding sequence is TGTGCCAGCAGCCGGCTAGCGGGGGGCTACAATGAGCAGTTCTTC.

This clonotype occurred a few times. CDR3: CSVQYRDYGYTF. CDR3 sequence (DNA): TGCAGCGTTCAGTACAGGGACTATGGCTACACCTTC. The rearrangement joins TRBV29-1 to TRBJ1-2; D may be TRBD1 (6 bases). This CDR3 region has 12 residues. Germline CDR1 SQVTM, CDR2 ANQGSEA. V gave up 5 bases and J gave up 3 bases, with 10 bases separating them.

Here the CDR3 DNA reads TGTGCCAGCCACCGCGCAGGTGAGCAGTTCTTC. Translation: CASHRAGEQFF. This rearrangement joins TRBV6-5 to TRBJ2-1, with unresolved D. Germline assignment: CDR1 MNHEY and CDR2 SVGAGI. CDR3 size: 11 residues. V was pared by 8 bases and J by 9 bases, with 11 bases between.

The sample holds a few counts of this clonotype. The V gene is TRBV6-4, the J gene TRBJ2-1; D remains unclear. Trimming shortened V by 5 bases and J by 7 bases, and 6 bases separated the two germline ends. In germline, CDR1 is MRHNA, CDR2 SNTAGT. This CDR3 region has 11 residues. The CDR3 nucleotides are TGTGCCAGCAGTAAGTCAAATGAGCAGTTCTTC. This codes for CASSKSNEQFF.

The V gene is TRBV29-1, the J gene TRBJ2-7; D remains unclear. The V and J ends lost 4 bases and 2 bases respectively, with 12 bases between them. Germline values: CDR1 SQVTM, CDR2 ANQGSEA. This CDR3 has 13 amino acids. The CDR3: CSVVLWQTYEQYF. As DNA, the CDR3 is TGCAGCGTTGTATTGTGGCAGACCTACGAGCAGTACTTC.

The chain is built from TRBV7-9 and TRBJ1-2; perhaps TRBD1 as D (5 bases). Germline V CDR1 and CDR2: SEHNR, FQNEAQ (reference sequence). This CDR3 contains 14 residues. The V end was cut by 5 bases, the J end by 2 bases, with 12 bases between. The CDR3 DNA sequence: TGTGCCAGCAGCCAAGCGACAGCCAACTATGGCTACACCTTC. Encoded protein: CASSQATANYGYTF.

This clonotype showed up just a few times. The CDR3 DNA sequence: TGTGCCAGCAGCTTAGATCCCGGAGTAATAACCTACGAGCAGTACTTC. The encoded protein is CASSLDPGVITYEQYF. V and J are TRBV11-2 and TRBJ2-7; D unresolved. V shed 0 bases and J shed 2 bases, with 14 bases lying between them. This CDR3 contains 16 residues. The V gene's germline CDR1 is SGHAT and CDR2 FQNNGV. The full variable domain, rest sourced from reference TRBV11-2 and TRBJ2-7, is EAGVAQSPRYKIIEKRQSVAFWCNPISGHATLYWYQQILGQGPKLLIQFQNNGVVDDSQLPKDRFSAERLKGVDSTLKIQPAKLEDSAVYLCASSLDPGVITYEQYFGPGTRLTVT.

J is TRBJ2-3 and V is TRBV7-2; 8 positions agree with TRBD1. Trimming at V came to 5 bases and at J to 4 bases, leaving 11 bases not matched to a gene. Germline assignment: CDR1 SGHTA and CDR2 FQGNSA. The CDR3 contains 16 residues. CDR3 DNA sequence: TGTGCCAGCAGCCCCCGACAGGGGATAAGGGCAGATACGCAGTATTTT. Translation gives CASSPRQGIRADTQYF.

This clonotype was counted only a few times. The rearrangement links TRBV29-1 to TRBJ1-2; possibly TRBD1 for D (6 bases). CDR3 size: 12 residues. Germline CDR1 reads SQVTM; CDR2 reads ANQGSEA. The germline V and J ends were trimmed by 5 bases and 6 bases, with 13 bases remaining between them. The chain's CDR3 is CSVTGDTHGYTF. As DNA, the CDR3 is TGCAGCGTTACCGGGGACACACATGGCTACACCTTC.

This clonotype was detected many times. J is TRBJ1-1 and V is TRBV12-3 or TRBV12-4; D gene uncertain. The CDR3 is 12 amino acids. V was clipped by 6 bases and J by 2 bases, with 7 bases between them. The CDR3 is CASSLSNTEAFF. CDR3 nucleotides: TGTGCCAGCAGCTTGAGTAACACTGAAGCTTTCTTT.

This chain links TRBV5-1 with TRBJ2-2; 10 bases align to TRBD1. The CDR3 covers 15 residues. V trimming: 3 bases; J trimming: 6 bases; junction bases outside the gene matches: 5. CDR1 and CDR2 from the germline V gene are SGHRS and YFSETQ. CDR3 sequence: CASSSGQGIPGELFF. The CDR3, as DNA: TGCGCCAGCAGCTCGGGACAGGGGATTCCCGGGGAGCTGTTTTTT.

Turning to this clonotype: The CDR3 ends on some other residue instead of the conserved phenylalanine or tryptophan, so this is likely a read error. The chain combines TRBV11-2 with TRBJ2-3; D gene unclear. Germline assignment: CDR1 SGHAT and CDR2 FQNNGV. V lost 5 bases and J 0 bases, leaving 12 bases between the germline ends. CDR3 length: 15 residues. The CDR3 region is CASSQTTVSTDTQYL. The DNA for the CDR3 is TGTGCCAGCAGCCAAACCACGGTGAGCACAGATACGCAGTATCTT.

This chain links TRBV7-9 with TRBJ2-7, with D hard to call. Judging by the DNA end, TRBJ2-5 fits better; the J call may be wrong. Germline V lookup: CDR1 SEHNR, CDR2 FQNEAQ (reference sequence). This CDR3 region has 13 residues. CDR3 sequence: CASSAETGETQYF. CDR3 nucleotides: TGTGCCAGCAGCGCAGAGACGGGAGAGACCCAGTACTTC.

Only a few counts were recorded for this clonotype. The rearrangement links TRBV11-2 to TRBJ2-1; D is uncertain. The V and J ends lost 0 bases and 2 bases respectively, with 8 bases between them. This CDR3 spans 15 amino acids. The germline V gene has CDR1 SGHAT and CDR2 FQNNGV. CDR3 in DNA: TGTGCCAGCAGCTTAGATTCCGGGCCCTACAATGAGCAGTTCTTC. Translated: CASSLDSGPYNEQFF.

The chain recombines TRBV20-1 with TRBJ2-1, with TRBD1 matching 7 bases. After removal of 3 bases from V and 6 bases from J, the junction contained 8 bases not matched to a gene. The CDR3 consists of 14 residues. Germline V lookup: CDR1 DFQATT, CDR2 SNEGSKA (reference sequence). CDR3 amino acids: CSARDRTGSNEQFF. The CDR3 nucleotides read TGCAGTGCTAGGGATCGGACAGGTAGCAATGAGCAGTTCTTC.

This sequence joins TRBV5-6 and TRBJ2-7; 8 bases line up with TRBD1. From germline, CDR1 is SGHDT and CDR2 YYEEEE. V shed 2 bases, J shed 5 bases, and the junction held 6 bases outside the gene matches. The CDR3 spans 14 residues. CDR3 sequence (DNA): TGTGCCAGCAGCTTCCCAGGGGGCGCGGACGAGCAGTACTTC. Its translation: CASSFPGGADEQYF. The whole variable domain, filled in from reference TRBV5-6 and TRBJ2-7, reads DAGVTQSPTHLIKTRGQQVTLRCSPKSGHDTVSWYQQALGQGPQFIFQYYEEEERQRGNFPDRFSGHQFPNYSSELNVNALLLGDSALYLCASSFPGGADEQYFGPGTRLTVT.

The gene calls are TRBV10-3 and TRBJ2-7; unclear D gene. Germline loops: CDR1 ENHRY, CDR2 SYGVKD. The CDR3 has 12 amino acids. Trimming stripped 3 bases from V and 3 bases from J, with 6 bases between. CDR3 residues: CAISDALYEQYF. The CDR3 coding sequence is TGTGCCATCAGTGATGCCCTCTACGAGCAGTACTTC.

In its sample, this clonotype was seen a few times. The chain links TRBV4-1 to TRBJ2-1, with 14 bases lining up with TRBD2. The CDR3 is 15 residues long. The V segment lost 5 bases and the J segment 10 bases; nucleotides outside the gene matches: 7. Germline V CDR1 and CDR2: MGHRA, YSYEKL. The CDR3 DNA sequence: TGCGCCAGCAGCAACGGGACTAGCGGGAGATTAGAGCAGTTCTTC. Translated: CASSNGTSGRLEQFF.

V gene TRBV6-2 or TRBV6-3 combines with J gene TRBJ2-3, with 9 bases matching TRBD1. V lost 5 bases to trimming and J lost 1 base; unmatched junction nucleotides: 4. CDR3 length: 15 residues. Germline CDR1 MNHEY, CDR2 SVGEGT. The CDR3 protein is CASSHRGLRTDTQYF. The CDR3 bases are TGTGCCAGCAGTCACAGGGGGCTCCGCACAGATACGCAGTATTTT.

This clonotype was counted a few times. The CDR3, as DNA: TGTGCCAGCAGTTTACTAGCGGGAGACTATGAGCAGTTCTTC. It translates to CASSLLAGDYEQFF. This chain uses TRBV12-3 or TRBV12-4 with TRBJ2-1; 10 bases are shared with TRBD2. The CDR3 length is 14 residues. Trimming at V came to 2 bases and at J to 8 bases, leaving 3 bases not matched to a gene.

The sample holds a few counts of this clonotype. The chain links TRBV20-1 to TRBJ2-7; TRBD1 agrees at 7 bases. J lost 3 bases, V lost 4 bases, and 9 bases had no gene match. The CDR3 covers 14 residues. Germline V lookup: CDR1 DFQATT, CDR2 SNEGSKA (reference sequence). In DNA form, the CDR3 reads TGCAGTGCTACGACACAGACAGGGATCTACGAGCAGTACTTC. This codes for CSATTQTGIYEQYF.

This clonotype was counted between two and nine times. The chain links TRBV12-3 or TRBV12-4 to TRBJ2-3, with D possibly matching TRBD1 (6 bases). V lost 5 bases and J lost 1, with 16 bases in between. The CDR3 consists of 16 residues. The CDR3 loop reads CASSLTGPGGTDTQYF. The CDR3, as DNA: TGTGCCAGCAGTCTTACAGGCCCAGGGGGCACAGATACGCAGTATTTT.

This chain joins TRBV20-1 and TRBJ1-6; 7 bases agree with TRBD1. Germline V gene sequence: CDR1 DFQATT, CDR2 SNEGSKA (reference sequence). The J segment lost 10 bases and the V segment lost 1 base, leaving 4 bases of the junction unmatched. The length of the CDR3 is 13 residues. The CDR3 DNA reads as TGCAGTGCTAGAGGCAGGGGGAACTCACCCCTCCACTTT. Translating gives CSARGRGNSPLHF.

This sequence joins TRBV7-2 and TRBJ2-1; TRBD1 might be the D (6 bases). The CDR3 runs 13 residues. Germline V lookup: CDR1 SGHTA, CDR2 FQGNSA. V was pared by 6 bases and J by 9 bases, with 15 bases between. Here the CDR3 reads CASSDRTYAEQFF. The DNA of the CDR3 is TGTGCCAGCAGTGACAGGACCTATGCTGAGCAGTTCTTC.